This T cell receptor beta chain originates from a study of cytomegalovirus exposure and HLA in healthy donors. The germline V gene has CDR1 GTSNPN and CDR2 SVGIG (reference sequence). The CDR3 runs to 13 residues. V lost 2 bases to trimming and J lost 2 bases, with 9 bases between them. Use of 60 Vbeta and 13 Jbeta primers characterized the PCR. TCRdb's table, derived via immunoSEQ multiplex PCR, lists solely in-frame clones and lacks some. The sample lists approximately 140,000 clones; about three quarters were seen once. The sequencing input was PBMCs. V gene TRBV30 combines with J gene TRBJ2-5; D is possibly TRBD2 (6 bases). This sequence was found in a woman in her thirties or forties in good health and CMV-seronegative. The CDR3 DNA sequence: TGTGCCTGGAGTTGGAGGGTACAAGAGACCCAGTACTTC. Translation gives CAWSWRVQETQYF.